This T cell receptor beta chain was sequenced during a study of regulatory T cells in long-lasting Graves disease. Time point indicated: persistent/refractory GD, antithyroid drugs over 5 years with positive TRAb. The TCR library used RNA extracted from PBMCs. This clonotype came up many times. Germline values: CDR1 MNHGY, CDR2 SVAAGI. The CDR3 is 14 residues long. Trimming pared 1 base from V and 0 bases from J, leaving 6 bases between. Arm-PCR with iRepertoire HTBI primers amplified the CDR3 regions for these TCR beta libraries. In TCRdb, the multiplex PCR reads were re-called with MiXCR into one record per CDR3 protein. This sample has around 460,000 distinct CDR3 sequences, with 20% to 25% found just once.

The TCR originated in a female donor with Graves disease. The source material was peripheral blood mononuclear cells (PBMCs), sampled when the disease was refractory, from a patient treated with antithyroid drugs. The V and J genes are TRBV6-9 and TRBJ2-5; maybe TRBD2 (5 bases). Written as DNA, the CDR3 is TGTGCCAGCAGTTATTTCGGGGACCAAGAGACCCAGTACTTC. This encodes CASSYFGDQETQYF.